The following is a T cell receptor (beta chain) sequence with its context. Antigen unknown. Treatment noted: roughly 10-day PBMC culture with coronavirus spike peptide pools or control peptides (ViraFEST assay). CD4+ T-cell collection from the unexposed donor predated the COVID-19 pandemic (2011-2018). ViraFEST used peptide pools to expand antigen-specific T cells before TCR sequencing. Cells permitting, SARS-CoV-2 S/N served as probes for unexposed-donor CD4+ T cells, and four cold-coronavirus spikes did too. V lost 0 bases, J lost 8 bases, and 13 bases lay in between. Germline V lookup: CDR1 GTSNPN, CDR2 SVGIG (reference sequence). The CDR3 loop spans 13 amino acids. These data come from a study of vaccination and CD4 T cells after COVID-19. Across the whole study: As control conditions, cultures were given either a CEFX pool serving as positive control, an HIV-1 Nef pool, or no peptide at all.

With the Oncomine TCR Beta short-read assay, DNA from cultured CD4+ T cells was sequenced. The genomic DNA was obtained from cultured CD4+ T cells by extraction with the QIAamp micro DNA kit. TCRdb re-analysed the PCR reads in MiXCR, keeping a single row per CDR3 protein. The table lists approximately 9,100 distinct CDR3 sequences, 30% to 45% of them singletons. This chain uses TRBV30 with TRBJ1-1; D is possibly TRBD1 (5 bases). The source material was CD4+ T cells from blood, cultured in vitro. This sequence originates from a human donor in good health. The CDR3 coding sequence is TGTGCCTGGAGTGTAAAAGGACGGACAGAAGCTTTCTTT. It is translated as CAWSVKGRTEAFF.